This T cell receptor beta chain was retrieved from a study of technical replicates of blood from several donors. The CDR3 has 14 amino acids. Germline V gene sequence: CDR1 SGHTA, CDR2 FQGTGA. Trimming left V 6 bases short and J 3 bases short, with 11 bases between. Profiled with immunoSEQ multiplex PCR; TCRdb holds only in-frame clones, not every one. The sample carries 45,000 to 60,000 clones, around 96% recorded once. This chain uses TRBV7-3 with TRBJ2-2; D unclear. The sequencing sample was made of T cells isolated from PBMCs. This clonotype was obtained from a human donor in good health. The CDR3 spells CASSDRQDTGELFF. For the CDR3, the DNA is TGTGCCAGCAGTGATAGGCAGGACACCGGGGAGCTGTTTTTT.